Listed below are T cell receptor beta chains from one sample, sequenced in a study of blood T cell repertoires in COVID-19. Using immunoSEQ multiplex PCR, the repertoire was profiled, and TCRdb retains in-frame clones only, with some absent. The data contain approximately 190,000 clones, around four fifths of them singletons. Material for sequencing was peripheral blood. The source is a human donor in a cohort sampled during active COVID-19. CDR3s include the opening cysteine and the closing phenylalanine or tryptophan. The D gene is left open where the match is weak. The size of a clone is reported for some rows only, either as once, few or many, or as a class for expanded clones.

d_call: .
clone_size: .
j_call: TRBJ1-1
cdr3_length: 13
v_call: TRBV27
cdr3_nt: TGTGCCAGCAGTTTAAGGGGGTACACTGAAGCTTTCTTT
cdr3_aa: CASSLRGYTEAFF

d_call: .
clone_size: .
j_call: TRBJ2-7
cdr3_length: 14
v_call: TRBV30
cdr3_nt: TGTGCCTGGAGACCACTCGGGGGTACCTACGAGCAGTACTTC
cdr3_aa: CAWRPLGGTYEQYF

d_call: TRBD1
clone_size: .
j_call: TRBJ2-7
cdr3_length: 15
v_call: TRBV11-2
cdr3_nt: TGTGCCAGCAGCTTAGAAGGGACAGGGACCTACGAGCAGTACTTC
cdr3_aa: CASSLEGTGTYEQYF

d_call: TRBD1
clone_size: .
j_call: TRBJ2-2
cdr3_length: 15
v_call: TRBV19
cdr3_nt: TGTGCCAGTAGTAGCCGACAGGGGGCCCCCGGGGAGCTGTTTTTT
cdr3_aa: CASSSRQGAPGELFF

d_call: .
clone_size: .
j_call: TRBJ2-7
cdr3_length: 14
v_call: TRBV27
cdr3_nt: TGTGCCAGCAGTAGTCTAGCGCCCCGCTACGAGCAGTACTTC
cdr3_aa: CASSSLAPRYEQYF

d_call: TRBD1
clone_size: .
j_call: TRBJ2-5
cdr3_length: 15
v_call: TRBV25-1
cdr3_nt: TGTGCCAGCAGTAGAGACAGGGGGCACCAAGAGACCCAGTACTTC
cdr3_aa: CASSRDRGHQETQYF

d_call: .
clone_size: .
j_call: TRBJ2-7
cdr3_length: 13
v_call: TRBV29-1
cdr3_nt: TGCAGCGCTTCTACTAGTGATGCCCACGAGCAGTACTTC
cdr3_aa: CSASTSDAHEQYF

d_call: TRBD2
clone_size: .
j_call: TRBJ2-7
cdr3_length: 17
v_call: TRBV7-2
cdr3_nt: TGTGCCAGCAGCTTAGTGGGGACTAGCGCCGGAACCTACGAGCAGTACTTC
cdr3_aa: CASSLVGTSAGTYEQYF

d_call: TRBD1
clone_size: .
j_call: TRBJ2-2
cdr3_length: 14
v_call: TRBV18
cdr3_nt: TGTGCCAGCTCACCACAACAGGGGACCGGGGAGCTGTTTTTT
cdr3_aa: CASSPQQGTGELFF

d_call: .
clone_size: .
j_call: TRBJ1-2
cdr3_length: 14
v_call: TRBV28
cdr3_nt: TGTGCCAGCAGTTTCGTAGGCCGGCGGGGGGGCTACACCTTC
cdr3_aa: CASSFVGRRGGYTF

d_call: TRBD1
clone_size: few
j_call: TRBJ2-1
cdr3_length: 15
v_call: TRBV5-4
cdr3_nt: TGTGCCAGCAGCTTGGGAACAGGGGGTTACAATGAGCAGTTCTTC
cdr3_aa: CASSLGTGGYNEQFF

d_call: TRBD2
clone_size: .
j_call: TRBJ2-2
cdr3_length: 14
v_call: TRBV7-9
cdr3_nt: TGTGCCAGCAGCACCACTTCGGGGGGAGGGGAGCTGTTTTTT
cdr3_aa: CASSTTSGGGELFF

d_call: .
clone_size: .
j_call: TRBJ2-1
cdr3_length: 14
v_call: TRBV9
cdr3_nt: TGTGCCAGCAGCGTAGGACAGGTTGACAATGAGCAGTTCTTC
cdr3_aa: CASSVGQVDNEQFF

d_call: TRBD1
clone_size: .
j_call: TRBJ2-7
cdr3_length: 16
v_call: TRBV28
cdr3_nt: TGTGCCAGCACCCGCCCAGGGACAGTCCTCTCCTACGAGCAGTACTTC
cdr3_aa: CASTRPGTVLSYEQYF

d_call: .
clone_size: .
j_call: TRBJ2-3
cdr3_length: 13
v_call: TRBV11-2
cdr3_nt: TGTGCCAGCAGCTTCACCGGCGGGGATACGCAGTATTTT
cdr3_aa: CASSFTGGDTQYF

d_call: TRBD2
clone_size: .
j_call: TRBJ2-7
cdr3_length: 16
v_call: TRBV18
cdr3_nt: TGTGCCAGCTCACCAATCCTAGCGGGAGTAGTGAACGAGCAGTACTTC
cdr3_aa: CASSPILAGVVNEQYF

d_call: .
clone_size: .
j_call: TRBJ1-1
cdr3_length: 14
v_call: TRBV28
cdr3_nt: TGTGCCAGCAGCTCAATAACAATGAACACTGAAGCTTTCTTT
cdr3_aa: CASSSITMNTEAFF

d_call: .
clone_size: .
j_call: TRBJ1-5
cdr3_length: 16
v_call: TRBV2
cdr3_nt: TGTGCCAGCAGTGAAGCGCCGGCGGCAGGGGTTCAGCCCCAGCATTTT
cdr3_aa: CASSEAPAAGVQPQHF

d_call: .
clone_size: .
j_call: TRBJ2-4
cdr3_length: 14
v_call: TRBV6-5
cdr3_nt: TGTGCCAGCACTTGGAGTTCAGGGGGGAACATTCAGTACTTC
cdr3_aa: CASTWSSGGNIQYF

d_call: TRBD1
clone_size: .
j_call: TRBJ1-1
cdr3_length: 16
v_call: TRBV5-1
cdr3_nt: TGCGCCAGCAGCTTGTTCGGGACAGGAGAGGCTGCTGAAGCTTTCTTT
cdr3_aa: CASSLFGTGEAAEAFF

d_call: TRBD1
clone_size: .
j_call: TRBJ1-3
cdr3_length: 15
v_call: TRBV30
cdr3_nt: TGTGCCTGGAGTGCAGACAGGGGCCCTGGAAACACCATATATTTT
cdr3_aa: CAWSADRGPGNTIYF

d_call: .
clone_size: .
j_call: TRBJ2-1
cdr3_length: 19
v_call: TRBV5-1
cdr3_nt: TGCGCCAGCAGCTTTAGCGGCGGTGGGTTCCAGCGGCTTAACAATGAGCAGTTCTTC
cdr3_aa: CASSFSGGGFQRLNNEQFF

d_call: .
clone_size: .
j_call: TRBJ1-1
cdr3_length: 13
v_call: TRBV12-3/TRBV12-4
cdr3_nt: TGTGCCAGCAGTTTATTTGGGGGGACTGAAGCTTTCTTT
cdr3_aa: CASSLFGGTEAFF

d_call: .
clone_size: .
j_call: TRBJ2-5
cdr3_length: 16
v_call: TRBV4-2
cdr3_nt: TGTGCCAGCAGCCCAGGGGATTGGACCCAATCGACGACCCAGTACTTC
cdr3_aa: CASSPGDWTQSTTQYF

d_call: TRBD1
clone_size: .
j_call: TRBJ2-7
cdr3_length: 15
v_call: TRBV18
cdr3_nt: TGTGCCAGCTCATCGCCGGGGACAGCAGCCTACGAGCAGTACTTC
cdr3_aa: CASSSPGTAAYEQYF

d_call: TRBD1
clone_size: few
j_call: TRBJ2-1
cdr3_length: 16
v_call: TRBV15
cdr3_nt: TGTGCCACCAGCACCGACCGGGACAGGGTGTTGGATGAGCAGTTCTTC
cdr3_aa: CATSTDRDRVLDEQFF

d_call: .
clone_size: .
j_call: TRBJ1-1
cdr3_length: 13
v_call: TRBV29-1
cdr3_nt: TGCAGCGTTGCAGGGACTATGAACACTGAAGCTTTCTTT
cdr3_aa: CSVAGTMNTEAFF

d_call: TRBD2
clone_size: .
j_call: TRBJ2-1
cdr3_length: 14
v_call: TRBV7-2
cdr3_nt: TGTGCCAGCAGCCCCGGGACTACGAACAATGAGCAGTTCTTC
cdr3_aa: CASSPGTTNNEQFF

d_call: .
clone_size: once
j_call: TRBJ2-1
cdr3_length: 10
v_call: TRBV29-1
cdr3_nt: TGCAGCGTTGAAGTAGGAGCATGGTTCTTC
cdr3_aa: CSVEVGAWFF

d_call: TRBD1
clone_size: .
j_call: TRBJ2-2
cdr3_length: 15
v_call: TRBV28
cdr3_nt: TGTGCCAGCAGCCGCGACAGGGGCGGCACCGGGGAGCTGTTTTTT
cdr3_aa: CASSRDRGGTGELFF

d_call: .
clone_size: .
j_call: TRBJ1-6
cdr3_length: 14
v_call: TRBV10-3
cdr3_nt: TGTGCCATCAGTGGGACAGAATATAATTCACCCCTCCACTTT
cdr3_aa: CAISGTEYNSPLHF

d_call: .
clone_size: .
j_call: TRBJ1-5
cdr3_length: 13
v_call: TRBV6-6
cdr3_nt: TGTGCCAGCAGGGCCGGGAGCCGTCAGCCCCAGCATTTT
cdr3_aa: CASRAGSRQPQHF

d_call: .
clone_size: .
j_call: TRBJ1-1
cdr3_length: 13
v_call: TRBV7-8
cdr3_nt: TGTGCCAGCAGCCAAGAACTAAACACTGAAGCTTTCTTT
cdr3_aa: CASSQELNTEAFF

d_call: .
clone_size: .
j_call: TRBJ2-5
cdr3_length: 15
v_call: TRBV5-1
cdr3_nt: TGCGCCAGCAGCTTGGGCAGGGGTAGTGGGGAGACCCAGTACTTC
cdr3_aa: CASSLGRGSGETQYF

d_call: TRBD2
clone_size: .
j_call: TRBJ2-5
cdr3_length: 15
v_call: TRBV30
cdr3_nt: TGTGCCTGGAAGCCTAGCGGGGGGCCGACGGAGTCCCAGTACTTC
cdr3_aa: CAWKPSGGPTESQYF

d_call: .
clone_size: .
j_call: TRBJ1-2
cdr3_length: 15
v_call: TRBV19
cdr3_nt: TGTGCCAGTAGTATAGCCGACAGTGCTAACTATGGCTACACCTTC
cdr3_aa: CASSIADSANYGYTF

d_call: .
clone_size: .
j_call: TRBJ2-5
cdr3_length: 13
v_call: TRBV29-1
cdr3_nt: TGCAGCGTTGGGATAGGGGGTGAAGAGACCCAGTACTTC
cdr3_aa: CSVGIGGEETQYF

d_call: .
clone_size: .
j_call: TRBJ1-2
cdr3_length: 13
v_call: TRBV7-2
cdr3_nt: TGTGCCAGCAGCTTATTTTCAGGGGACGGCTACACCTTC
cdr3_aa: CASSLFSGDGYTF

d_call: .
clone_size: .
j_call: TRBJ1-2
cdr3_length: 18
v_call: TRBV3-1/TRBV3-2
cdr3_nt: TGTGCCAGCAGCCAAGAGTTAAACAGAAGGGGAGGCGGCTATGGCTACACCTTC
cdr3_aa: CASSQELNRRGGGYGYTF

d_call: .
clone_size: .
j_call: TRBJ1-2
cdr3_length: 14
v_call: TRBV5-4
cdr3_nt: TGTGCCAGCAGCTTGGGAGACGACTATTATGGCTACACCTTC
cdr3_aa: CASSLGDDYYGYTF